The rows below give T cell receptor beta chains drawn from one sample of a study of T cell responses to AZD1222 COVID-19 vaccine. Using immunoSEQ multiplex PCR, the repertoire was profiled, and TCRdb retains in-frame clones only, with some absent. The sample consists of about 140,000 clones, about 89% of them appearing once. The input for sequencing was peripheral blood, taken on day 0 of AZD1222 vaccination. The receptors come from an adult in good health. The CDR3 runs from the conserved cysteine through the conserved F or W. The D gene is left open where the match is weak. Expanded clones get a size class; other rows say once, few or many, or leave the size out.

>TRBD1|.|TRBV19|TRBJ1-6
TGTGCCAGTAGTAAACCGGGACAGTGGAATTCACCCCTCCACTTT
CASSKPGQWNSPLHF
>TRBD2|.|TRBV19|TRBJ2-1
TGTGCCAGTAACCCCAACGGGGGGGCGAATGAGCAGTTCTTC
CASNPNGGANEQFF
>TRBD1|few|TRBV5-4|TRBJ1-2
TGTGCCAGCAGCCGGGATCCCGGGACAGGCTATGGCTACACCTTC
CASSRDPGTGYGYTF
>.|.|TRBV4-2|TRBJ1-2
TGTGCCAGCAGCTACACAGGGCTGAACTATGGCTACACCTTC
CASSYTGLNYGYTF
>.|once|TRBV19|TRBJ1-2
TGTGCCAGTAGTCTGGGCGGGCAAAGGGATAGGAGGAGGTATGGCTACACCTTC
CASSLGGQRDRRRYGYTF
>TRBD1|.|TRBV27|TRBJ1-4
TGTGCCAGCAGTTTAAGGACAGGGGTCGAAAAACTGTTTTTT
CASSLRTGVEKLFF
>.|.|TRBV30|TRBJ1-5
TGTGCCTGGAGTGTACGAGGGGGGCCCCAGCATTTT
CAWSVRGGPQHF
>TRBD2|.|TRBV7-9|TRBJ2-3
TGTGCCAGCAGCTTATCCGGGACTAGCGGGATTAAGCAGTATTTT
CASSLSGTSGIKQYF
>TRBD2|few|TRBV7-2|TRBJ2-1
TGTGCCAGCAGCGTTAGCGGGAGGGCCGTCTATGAGCAGTTCTTC
CASSVSGRAVYEQFF
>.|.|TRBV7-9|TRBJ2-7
TGTGCCAGCAGCCGCCTTTACGAGCAGTACTTC
CASSRLYEQYF
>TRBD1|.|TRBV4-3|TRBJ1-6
TGCGCCAGCAGCCAGGAAACCGGACAGGGACTTTCACCCCTCCACTTT
CASSQETGQGLSPLHF